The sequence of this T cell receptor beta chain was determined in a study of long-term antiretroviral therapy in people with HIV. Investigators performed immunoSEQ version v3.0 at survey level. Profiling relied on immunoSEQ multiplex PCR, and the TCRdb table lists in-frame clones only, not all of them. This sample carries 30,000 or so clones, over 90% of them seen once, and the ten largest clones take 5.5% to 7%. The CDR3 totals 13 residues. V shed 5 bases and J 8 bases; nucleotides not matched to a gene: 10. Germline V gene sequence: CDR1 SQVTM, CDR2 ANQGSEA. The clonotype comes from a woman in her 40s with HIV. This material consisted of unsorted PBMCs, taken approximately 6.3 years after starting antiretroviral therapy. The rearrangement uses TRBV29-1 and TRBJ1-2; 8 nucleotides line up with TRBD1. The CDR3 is CSVKGQGREGYTF. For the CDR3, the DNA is TGCAGCGTTAAAGGACAGGGCAGGGAGGGCTACACCTTC.